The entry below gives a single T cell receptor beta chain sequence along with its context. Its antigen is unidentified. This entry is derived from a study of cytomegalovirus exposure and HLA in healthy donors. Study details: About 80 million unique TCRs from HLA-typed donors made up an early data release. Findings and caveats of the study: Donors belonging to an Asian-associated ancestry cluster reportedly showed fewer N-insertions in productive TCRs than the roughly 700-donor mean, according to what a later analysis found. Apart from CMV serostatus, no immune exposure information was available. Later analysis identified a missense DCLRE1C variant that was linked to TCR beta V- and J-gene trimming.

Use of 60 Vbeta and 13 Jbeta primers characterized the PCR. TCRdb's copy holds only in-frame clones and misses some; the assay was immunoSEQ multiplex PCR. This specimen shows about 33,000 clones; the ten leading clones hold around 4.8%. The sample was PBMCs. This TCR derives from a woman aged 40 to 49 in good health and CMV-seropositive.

The CDR3 region has the DNA TGCGCCAGCAGCTCACTAGCGGGAGGGCCTGTAGCCAATGAGCAGTTCTTC. Translated, it gives CASSSLAGGPVANEQFF. The chain recombines TRBV5-1 with TRBJ2-1, with 13 bases that match TRBD2. Germline CDR1 and CDR2: SGHRS and YFSETQ. The CDR3 spans 17 residues. V lost 3 bases, J lost 6 bases, and 9 bases stayed unmatched.